The clone carrying this T cell receptor beta chain is a singleton in its sample. CDR3 and TCR beta VDJ profiling relied on a genomic DNA template. TCRdb called the reads again in MiXCR, with one record for every CDR3 protein. This sample has about 81,000 distinct CDR3 sequences, with about 45% found just once. The sample originates from a study of CD8+CD57+ T cells in acquired aplastic anemia. Turning to the study itself: Healthy-donor CD4+ cells averaged roughly 10.8 million reads.

The CDR3 consists of 14 residues. Germline assignment: CDR1 LNHNV and CDR2 YYDKDF (reference sequence). Trimming stripped 3 bases from V and 2 bases from J, with 10 bases between. This TCR was sampled from a human donor in good health, serving as a control. Sequenced material: sorted CD4+, CD8+, or CD8+CD57+ T cells (not recorded which) from PBMCs. The chain joins TRBV15 to TRBJ1-2; D gene ambiguous. The CDR3 here is CATSSLYGNYGYTF. As DNA, the CDR3 is TGTGCCACCAGCAGTTTATACGGAAACTATGGCTACACCTTC.